This T cell receptor (beta chain) was recovered during a study of cytomegalovirus exposure and HLA in healthy donors. Study-level findings and limits: In a later analysis, parvovirus B19, influenza, CMV and Epstein-Barr virus appeared linked to several top co-occurrence clusters. TCR beta sequences numbering 15,000 to 20,000 were associated with HLA alleles at 0.05 false discovery rate in a later analysis. It is likely that the observed cluster of highly shared sequence variants was a sequencing artifact. There were some public TCRs occurring in many donors, but most TCR sequences were rare.

PCR amplification relied on 60 Vbeta primers (plus 13 Jbeta primers). Clones were sequenced by immunoSEQ multiplex PCR, and TCRdb holds only the in-frame ones, with some missing. This sample has about 80,000 clones, with over 75% found just once. Note on this clone: The antigen remains unidentified.

J was trimmed by 6 bases and V by 4 bases; bases with no gene match: 13. Germline CDR1 and CDR2: SGHRS and YFSETQ. The length of the CDR3 is 15 residues. Sequencing was carried out using PBMCs. The chain recombines TRBV5-1 with TRBJ2-7, with TRBD2 matching 7 bases. The sequence was collected from a human donor in good health. The CDR3 coding sequence is TGCGCCAGCAGCCCAGAAACGGGGGGATTCGGCGAGCAGTACTTC. Translation: CASSPETGGFGEQYF.